This T cell receptor beta chain appears in the sequencing data of a study of OX40 agonist ivuxolimab in advanced cancers. The study, taken as a whole, reports: Partly responding patients at 0.1-3.0 mg/kg showed some of the smallest clonal expansion. Nonresponders, in some cases, also had low normalized T-cell clonal expansion.

Some clones are missing from TCRdb's copy, which holds only in-frame ones; the method was immunoSEQ multiplex PCR. The data contain under 140,000 clones, 89% of them singletons. Sampling of blood occurred at baseline, cycle 4 day 1, and cycle 7 day 1. Points on this clone: Its antigen is currently unknown.

Germline V CDR1 and CDR2: SGHTA, FQGTGA. This CDR3 is built from 16 residues. The trim removed 1 base at V and 2 bases at J, leaving 3 bases unmatched. The V and J genes are TRBV7-3 and TRBJ2-3, with 10 bases matching TRBD1. This sequence was found in an adult with an advanced solid tumor such as melanoma, head and neck, liver or kidney cancer. The sequencing used CD4+ or CD8+ T cells sorted from blood, collected in a trial of the OX40 agonist ivuxolimab. The CDR3 loop is CASSLRGQGFTDTQYF. The CDR3 nucleotides read TGTGCCAGCAGCTTAAGGGGACAGGGGTTCACAGATACGCAGTATTTT.